This T cell receptor beta chain was captured in a study of T-cell reconstitution after alpha-beta-depleted transplantation in children. General study points: At one year after transplant, newly produced T cells mostly accounted for T-cell counts and diversity. Roughly two months post-transplant, alpha-beta T cells reportedly originated from several hundred graft clones that had expanded.

The germline gives CDR1 MNHEY, CDR2 SVGAGI. Trimming took off 4 bases at V and 0 bases at J, with 10 bases between the two ends. The CDR3 consists of 15 residues. This clonotype occurred a few times. Its antigen is currently unknown. Using unique molecular identifiers, the investigators prepared the TCRbeta library. TCRdb re-called the PCR reads with MiXCR, one entry per CDR3 protein. The sample consists of approximately 89,000 distinct CDR3 sequences, roughly a sixth of them appearing once. V gene TRBV6-5 combines with J gene TRBJ1-5, with D possibly TRBD1 on 5 matching bases. Sequenced here: PBMCs, mostly from graft donor cells, sampled 180 days after TCRalphabeta/CD19-depleted stem cell transplant. The receptor comes from a male patient between 2 and 15 years old who had a stem cell transplant for acute lymphoblastic leukemia, so the T cells may come from the graft donor. In DNA, the CDR3 is TGTGCCAGCAGTTCGGGGGAGCGTAGCAATCAGCCCCAGCATTTT. This gives the protein CASSSGERSNQPQHF.